In its sample, the clone carrying this T cell receptor (beta chain) was seen a few times. Its antigen is not known. The second PCR ran about 6 to 11 cycles with a sample-barcoded 5' primer and J-beta primers. Every cDNA molecule carried a tag from a template-switch adaptor bearing 12 random nucleotides. TCRdb itself ran the 5' RACE reads through MiXCR, one entry per CDR3 protein. The sample records some 1.1 million distinct CDR3 sequences, more than 30% being singletons. The data belong to a study of blood T cells in healthy people across ages. Study conclusions and caveats: Donors of long life had a larger count of naive CD4+ cells and greater diversity than aged donors.

A minimum of 6.5 million PBMCs was isolated per sample. Per sample, extraction of total RNA gave at least 5 micrograms in every case. Trimming removed 0 bases from V and 2 bases from J, with 6 bases in between. Germline V CDR1 and CDR2: SGHRS, YFSETQ. This CDR3 has 14 amino acids. The receptor comes from a man between 18 and 29 years old in good health. Sequences were obtained from blood. The chain combines TRBV5-1 with TRBJ2-4; D perhaps matches TRBD1 (5 bases). The chain's CDR3 is CASSLEGPKNIQYF. In nucleotides, the CDR3 is TGCGCCAGCAGCTTGGAGGGGCCCAAAAACATTCAGTACTTC.